This T cell receptor (beta chain) was recovered during a study of CD8+ T cells in alopecia areata. Study as a whole: Treated patients were given oral tofacitinib, which was dosed at 5 to 10 mg twice daily. The SALT score measured affected scalp surface percentage in treated patients.

RNA, once extracted, was reverse transcribed into cDNA for use as the sequencing template. Here immunoSEQ multiplex PCR was the method, and the copy in TCRdb shows in-frame clones only, minus some. The top ten hold less than 20% of the sample, which has roughly 4,400 clones, less than 95% seen once. The CDR3 sequence is 17 residues long. V shed 3 bases and J 4 bases; nucleotides not matched to a gene: 8. Germline V CDR1 and CDR2: LNHDA, SQIVND (reference sequence). A remark on this clone: Antigen unknown.

Treatment specified: oral pan-JAK inhibitor, 5-10 mg twice daily. The study team obtained lesional scalp punch biopsies and peripheral blood from alopecia areata patients. Study-level points and caveats: Compared with normal scalp, lesional scalp had higher clonality and more expanded CD8+ clones. The study found tofacitinib significantly decreased scalp clonality and expanded CD8+ clones among the top 100.

The chain links TRBV19 to TRBJ2-1, with 11 bases aligning to TRBD2. Sequenced here: skin, sampled at week 4, from a patient treated with tofacitinib. This sequence originates from a human donor with alopecia areata. The CDR3 coding sequence is TGTGCCAGTAGTATTCGGGCTAGCGGGGGGCCATACAATGAGCAGTTCTTC. This encodes CASSIRASGGPYNEQFF.